The sequence of this T cell receptor (beta chain) was determined in a study of cytomegalovirus exposure and HLA in healthy donors. Study-level background: Later analysis reported that the approximately 120 validation repertoires shared the platform of the roughly 670 first-cohort repertoires.

Profiled with immunoSEQ multiplex PCR; TCRdb holds only in-frame clones, not every one. The repertoire holds hundreds of thousands of clones, with 86% as singletons. The CDR3 totals 13 residues. Germline CDR1 MNHNY, CDR2 SVGAGI (reference sequence). Between the trimmed V and J ends, which lost 7 bases and 1 base, there was a span of 10 bases. This clone has just a few counts. The sequenced material came from PBMCs. The V call is TRBV6-6, the J call TRBJ1-1; the D is unclear. The sequence was obtained from a woman between 18 and 29 years old in good health and CMV-seronegative. This CDR3 is CASTLRENTEAFF. CDR3 sequence (DNA): TGTGCCAGCACCCTGAGGGAGAACACTGAAGCTTTCTTT.